Below, 23 T cell receptor beta chains from the same sample are listed, as sequenced in a study of Tregs in tolerant kidney transplant recipients. This table comes from immunoSEQ multiplex PCR, and its TCRdb copy is limited to in-frame clones, with some not included. This table holds approximately 30,000 clones. Mixed chimerism was transient after nonmyeloablative marrow transplants from related graft donors. Sequenced here: CD4+ T cells from blood (PBMCs), sampled 24 months after the transplant. The receptors were gathered from a human patient who received a combined kidney and bone marrow transplant. Some T cells may be transferred from the graft donor.

Details on this clone: Read coverage stops 3 residues before the CDR3 terminus; the germline J gene supplies the remainder. The chain joins TRBV7-3 to TRBJ1-1; D is unclear. The CDR3 consists of 15 residues. Germline V gene sequence: CDR1 SGHTA, CDR2 FQGTGA. The ends were cut back, 0 bases at V and 4 bases at J, with 12 bases in the middle. CDR3 DNA (partial): TGTGCCAGCAGCTTAACTTCGGCGGGCGGCACTGAA. Protein: CASSLTSAGGTE. The entire CDR3 protein is CASSLTSAGGTEAFF.

Concerning this clone: The read terminates 3 residues ahead of where the CDR3 ends, so the germline J gene completes it. The chain couples TRBV29-1 to TRBJ2-3, with 10 bases matching TRBD1. The CDR3 extends over 13 amino acids. Looked up from germline, CDR1 is SQVTM and CDR2 is ANQGSEA. V was clipped by 5 bases and J by 3 bases; unmatched bases: 2. CDR3 amino acids: CSVRDRGTDTQYF. The covered CDR3 bases are TGCAGCGTTAGGGACAGGGGTACAGATACG.

Concerning this clone itself: The read finishes 3 residues shy of the CDR3 end, and the germline J gene is used to complete it. The rearrangement links TRBV19 to TRBJ2-1; 14 bases map to TRBD2. Germline assignment: CDR1 LNHDA and CDR2 SQIVND (reference sequence). The CDR3 contains 18 residues. Trimming at V came to 3 bases and at J to 8 bases, leaving 12 bases not matched to a gene. CDR3 region: CASSISIPGLAGVDEQFF. CDR3 DNA (partial): TGTGCCAGTAGTATTTCGATCCCGGGACTAGCGGGAGTAGATGAG.

Regarding this clone: The CDR3 extends 3 residues past the end of the read, so its final part is completed from the germline J gene. The chain uses TRBV20-1 and TRBJ2-5; no firm D call. Trimming stripped 0 bases from V and 2 bases from J, with 13 bases between. The CDR3 covers 15 residues. From germline, CDR1 is DFQATT and CDR2 SNEGSKA (reference sequence). The DNA read from the CDR3 is TGCAGTGCTAGAGATGGCGGCAGAAAACAAGAGACC. This codes for CSARDGGRKQET. In full, the CDR3 is CSARDGGRKQETQYF.

As regards this clone: The CDR3 end lies 3 residues beyond the end of the read and is filled in from the germline J gene. This chain joins TRBV7-8 and TRBJ2-1; TRBD2 aligns across 7 bases. CDR3 length: 15 amino acids. Germline V gene data show CDR1 as SGHVS and CDR2 as FQNEAQ. The ends lost 1 base at V and 7 bases at J; junction bases unmatched: 7. This CDR3 is CASSLDQRRGNEQFF. The sequenced part of the CDR3 DNA is TGTGCCAGCAGCTTAGACCAGCGGCGGGGGAATGAG.

About this clone: The CDR3 goes on 3 residues after the read ends, and that part is filled in from the germline J gene. This chain links TRBV29-1 with TRBJ2-7, with D possibly matching TRBD1 (6 bases). The CDR3 contains 17 residues. Germline assignment: CDR1 SQVTM and CDR2 ANQGSEA. V dropped 6 bases and J dropped 3 bases, with 27 bases sitting between them. The sequenced CDR3 bases are TGCAGCGTCATACCGGGACATAGCAGTACTACCCGCTACGAG. Encoded protein: CSVIPGHSSTTRYE. The full CDR3 sequence reads CSVIPGHSSTTRYEQYF.

Turning to this clone: The read ends 3 residues early relative to the CDR3; the germline J gene fills the gap. This rearrangement joins TRBV29-1 to TRBJ2-7; 7 bases align to TRBD1. The germline gives CDR1 SQVTM, CDR2 ANQGSEA. Trimming cost V 7 bases and J 2 bases; bases outside gene matches: 5. This CDR3 has 12 residues. The CDR3 is CSAGTETYEQYF. Partial CDR3 DNA: TGCAGCGCCGGGACAGAGACCTACGAG.

This CDR3 reads CASSPRTSGRSEQFF. Partial CDR3 DNA: TGTGCCAGCAGCCCCCGGACTAGCGGGAGGAGTGAG. The chain recombines TRBV7-2 with TRBJ2-1, with 14 bases identical to TRBD2. The read ends 3 residues shy of where the CDR3 ends; the end is completed using the germline J gene. Germline V gives CDR1 SGHTA, CDR2 FQGNSA. The CDR3 contains 15 residues. V lost 5 bases, J lost 9 bases, and 6 bases stayed unmatched.

Considering frequency, this clone is medium-sized (0.01 to 0.1%). The CDR3 is cut off 3 residues early in the read; its end comes from the germline J gene. J is TRBJ2-5 and V is TRBV30; a possible D gene is TRBD1 (6 bases). CDR3 size: 13 residues. Germline lookup yields CDR1 GTSNPN and CDR2 SVGIG (reference sequence). The V gene lost 4 bases and the J gene lost 5 bases, with 14 bases spanning the gap. CDR3 DNA (partial): TGTGCCTGGAATCAGGGGATTAGGGAGACC. Its protein product is CAWNQGIRET. The whole CDR3 reads CAWNQGIRETQYF.

Comments on this clone: The sequence runs out 3 residues before the end of the CDR3; the remainder is reconstructed from the germline J gene. The chain has TRBV20-1 and TRBJ1-1; 7 bases are shared with TRBD1. Germline CDR1 is DFQATT and CDR2 is SNEGSKA (reference sequence). CDR3 length: 13 residues. J gave up 2 bases and V 4 bases, and 4 bases lay outside the gene matches. CDR3 DNA, as far as it was read: TGCAGTGCTATCGGGACAGCCAACACTGAA. It translates to CSAIGTANTE. The full CDR3 protein reads CSAIGTANTEAFF.

With regard to this clone: The read is 3 residues too short to cover the CDR3 end, so that end is filled in from the germline J gene. The chain recombines TRBV7-2 with TRBJ1-6, with D unclear. Germline assignment: CDR1 SGHTA and CDR2 FQGNSA. This CDR3 has 14 residues. Trimming took off 5 bases at V and 4 bases at J, with 9 bases between the two ends. The CDR3 DNA, read in part, is TGTGCCAGCAGCCCAGCGGGGTATAATTCACCC. This codes for CASSPAGYNSP. The whole CDR3 reads CASSPAGYNSPLHF.

Of note for this clone: From the germline J gene comes the end of the CDR3, since the read stops 3 residues before it. The chain carries TRBV7-8 and TRBJ2-7, with 9 nucleotides matching TRBD2. The CDR3 length is 14 residues. V gave up 8 bases and J gave up 0 bases; unmatched junction bases: 5. The germline V gene encodes CDR1 SGHVS and CDR2 FQNEAQ. The CDR3 spells CASGLREGSYEQYF. CDR3 DNA (partial): TGTGCCAGCGGGTTGCGGGAGGGCTCCTACGAG.

Concerning this clone itself: The read gets to within 3 residues of the CDR3 end, and the germline J gene fills in the rest. The rearrangement links TRBV6-4 to TRBJ1-5; D uncertain. The CDR3 sequence is 13 residues long. V dropped 4 bases and J dropped 7 bases, with 11 bases sitting between them. Germline CDR1 MRHNA, CDR2 SNTAGT. The CDR3 is CASSALTGQPQHF. Incomplete CDR3 DNA: TGTGCCAGCAGTGCCCTCACGGGGCAGCCC.

Concerning this clone itself: The CDR3 extends 3 residues past the end of the read, so its final part is completed from the germline J gene. This chain uses TRBV6-2 or TRBV6-3 with TRBJ2-3, with D perhaps TRBD2 (6 bases). CDR1 and CDR2 (germline): MNHEY, SVGEGT. Between the trimmed V and J ends, which lost 6 bases and 4 bases, there was a span of 14 bases. The CDR3 sequence is 14 residues long. CDR3 in amino acids: CASRRGGAADTQYF. CDR3 bases read: TGTGCCAGCAGACGCGGCGGGGCCGCAGATACG.

Notes on this clone: The observed sequence ends 3 residues before the CDR3 terminus, with the missing tail filled in from the germline J gene. This chain connects TRBV20-1 to TRBJ2-7; 11 bases align to TRBD2. The J segment lost 6 bases and the V segment lost 6 bases, leaving 10 bases of the junction unmatched. Looked up from germline, CDR1 is DFQATT and CDR2 is SNEGSKA (reference sequence). CDR3 size: 14 residues. The CDR3 loop is CSARIAGGRVEQYF. CDR3 bases read: TGCAGTGCGCGAATAGCGGGAGGGAGAGTCGAG.

As concerns this clone: The CDR3 is cut off 3 residues early in the read; its end comes from the germline J gene. The chain recombines TRBV6-1 with TRBJ1-2; TRBD1 matches at 11 bases. Germline V gene data show CDR1 as MNHNS and CDR2 as SASEGT. The length of the CDR3 is 16 residues. V was pared by 0 bases and J by 4 bases, with 4 bases of the junction left unmatched. The CDR3 spells CASSEAIGTGGYGYTF. The sequenced part of the CDR3 DNA is TGTGCCAGCAGTGAAGCGATTGGGACAGGGGGCTATGGC.

Concerning this clone itself: Read data end 3 residues before the CDR3 end; the end is taken from the germline J gene. The chain employs TRBV7-3 and TRBJ2-7; D is possibly TRBD1 (6 bases). The CDR3 is 14 amino acids. The V gene's germline CDR1 is SGHTA and CDR2 FQGTGA. The V end lost 6 bases, the J end lost 4 bases, and 16 bases lay between the germline ends. CDR3 bases read: TGTGCCAGCAGACAACCGACAGGTCGGTACGAG. Translating gives CASRQPTGRYE. The full-length CDR3 reads as CASRQPTGRYEQYF.

The sequenced part of the CDR3 DNA is TGTGCCAGCAGCCCCAAGCGGGCGCAAGCAATAGATACG. This sequence encodes CASSPKRAQAIDT. The CDR3, in full, reads CASSPKRAQAIDTQYF. The chain carries TRBV7-3 and TRBJ2-3, with D perhaps matching TRBD2 (6 bases). From the germline J gene comes the end of the CDR3, since the read stops 3 residues before it. The germline V and J ends were trimmed by 5 bases and 5 bases, with 20 bases remaining between them. Germline assignment: CDR1 SGHTA and CDR2 FQGTGA. The CDR3 totals 16 residues.

Concerning this clone: The CDR3 end is not reached by the read, which stops 3 residues before it; the germline J gene fills it in. This chain connects TRBV11-2 to TRBJ2-3, with D unresolved. Trimming stripped 6 bases from V and 7 bases from J, with 14 bases between. The CDR3 totals 13 residues. CDR1 and CDR2 (germline): SGHAT, FQNNGV. Partial CDR3 DNA: TGTGCCAGCAGTAGCTTGACGACGAATACG. It codes for CASSSLTTNT. The entire CDR3 reads CASSSLTTNTQYF.

In the case of this clone: The sequence runs out 3 residues before the end of the CDR3; the remainder is reconstructed from the germline J gene. The chain joins TRBV29-1 to TRBJ2-7, with 8 positions matching TRBD1. The ends lost 5 bases at V and 4 bases at J; junction bases unmatched: 4. The CDR3 spans 12 residues. Germline CDR1 SQVTM, CDR2 ANQGSEA. The CDR3 here is CSVRTGRYEQYF. The DNA read from the CDR3 is TGCAGCGTTAGGACAGGGCGGTACGAG.

As concerns this clone: The read terminates 3 residues before the CDR3 end, so the remaining end is supplied by the germline J gene. This specimen includes other DNA sequences encoding the same CDR3. The chain combines TRBV6-2 or TRBV6-3 with TRBJ2-7; TRBD1 might be the D (6 bases). There are 11 residues in the CDR3. V lost 7 bases, J lost 3 bases, and 7 bases lay in between. Per the germline V gene, CDR1 is MNHEY and CDR2 is SVGEGT. The sequenced part of the CDR3 DNA is TGTGCCAGCACGGACAGCTACGAG. This sequence encodes CASTDSYE. From start to end, the CDR3 is CASTDSYEQYF.

About this clone itself: The CDR3 end is not reached by the read, which stops 3 residues before it; the germline J gene fills it in. The chain uses TRBV7-2 and TRBJ2-5, with a tentative D call TRBD2 (6 bases). The CDR3 covers 13 residues. V was clipped by 4 bases and J by 5 bases, with 11 bases between them. Germline assignment: CDR1 SGHTA and CDR2 FQGNSA. The DNA read from the CDR3 is TGTGCCAGCAGCTCCGGGGGTTCGGAGACC. This sequence encodes CASSSGGSET. The CDR3, in full, reads CASSSGGSETQYF. The full variable domain, in which reference TRBV7-2 and TRBJ2-5 provide the parts outside the CDR3, is GAGVSQSPSNKVTEKGKDVELRCDPISGHTALYWYRQSLGQGLEFLIYFQGNSAPDKSGLPSDRFSAERTGGSVSTLTIQRTQQEDSAVYLCASSSGGSETQYFGPGTRLLVL.

About this clone: Read data end 3 residues before the CDR3 end; the end is taken from the germline J gene. This chain connects TRBV7-6 to TRBJ2-5; TRBD2 agrees at 11 bases. J lost 6 bases, V lost 4 bases, and 4 bases had no gene match. Germline assignment: CDR1 SGHVS and CDR2 FNYEAQ. CDR3 size: 14 residues. CDR3 DNA, as far as it was read: TGTGCCAGCAGCTCCGGGACTAGCGGACAGACC. Its protein product is CASSSGTSGQT. The whole CDR3 reads CASSSGTSGQTQYF.